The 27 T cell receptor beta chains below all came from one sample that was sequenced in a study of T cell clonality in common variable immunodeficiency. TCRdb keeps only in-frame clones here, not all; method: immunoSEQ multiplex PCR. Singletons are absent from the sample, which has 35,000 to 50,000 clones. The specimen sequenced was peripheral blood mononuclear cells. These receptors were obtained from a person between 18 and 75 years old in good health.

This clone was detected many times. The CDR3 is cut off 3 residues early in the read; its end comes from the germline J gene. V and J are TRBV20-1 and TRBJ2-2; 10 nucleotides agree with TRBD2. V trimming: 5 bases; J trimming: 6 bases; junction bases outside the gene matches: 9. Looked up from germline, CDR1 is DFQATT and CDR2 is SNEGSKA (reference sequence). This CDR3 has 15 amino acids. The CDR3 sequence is CSAEDQRGGPGELFF. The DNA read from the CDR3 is TGCAGTGCTGAGGATCAGCGGGGGGGCCCCGGGGAG.

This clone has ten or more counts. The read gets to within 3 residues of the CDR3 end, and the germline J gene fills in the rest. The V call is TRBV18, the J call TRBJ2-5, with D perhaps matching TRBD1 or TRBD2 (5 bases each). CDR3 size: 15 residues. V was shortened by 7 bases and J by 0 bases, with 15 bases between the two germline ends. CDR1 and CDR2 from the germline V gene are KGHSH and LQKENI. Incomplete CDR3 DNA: TGTGCCAGCTTGACGGGCAGGGAGAACCAAGAGACC. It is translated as CASLTGRENQET. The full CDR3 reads CASLTGRENQETQYF.

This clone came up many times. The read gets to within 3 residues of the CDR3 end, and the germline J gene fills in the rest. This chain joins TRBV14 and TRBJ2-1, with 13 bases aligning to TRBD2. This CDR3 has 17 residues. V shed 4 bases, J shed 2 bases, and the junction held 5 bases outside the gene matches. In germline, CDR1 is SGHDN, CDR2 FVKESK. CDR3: CASSLMGLAGTYNEQFF. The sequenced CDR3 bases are TGTGCCAGCAGCCTCATGGGACTAGCGGGAACCTACAATGAG.

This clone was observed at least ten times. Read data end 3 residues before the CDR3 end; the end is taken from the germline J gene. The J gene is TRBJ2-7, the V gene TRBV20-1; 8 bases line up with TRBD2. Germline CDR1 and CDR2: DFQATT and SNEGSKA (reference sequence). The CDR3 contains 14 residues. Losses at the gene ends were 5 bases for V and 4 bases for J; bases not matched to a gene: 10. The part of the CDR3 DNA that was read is TGCAGTGCTTCGACGGGCGGGGGGAAATACGAG. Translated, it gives CSASTGGGKYE. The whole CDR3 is CSASTGGGKYEQYF.

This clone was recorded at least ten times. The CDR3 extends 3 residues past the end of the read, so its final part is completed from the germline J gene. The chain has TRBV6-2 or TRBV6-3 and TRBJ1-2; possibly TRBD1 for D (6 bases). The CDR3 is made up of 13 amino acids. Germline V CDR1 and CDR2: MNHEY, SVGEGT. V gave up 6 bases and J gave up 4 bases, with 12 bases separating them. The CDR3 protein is CASSIPGAYGYTF. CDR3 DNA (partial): TGTGCCAGCAGCATCCCAGGGGCCTATGGC.

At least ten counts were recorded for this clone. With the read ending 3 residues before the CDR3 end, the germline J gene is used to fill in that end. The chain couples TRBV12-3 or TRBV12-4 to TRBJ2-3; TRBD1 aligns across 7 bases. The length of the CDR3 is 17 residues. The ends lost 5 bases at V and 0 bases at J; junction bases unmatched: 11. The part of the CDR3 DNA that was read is TGTGCCAGCAGTCAACCCTCTTTGACAGGGAGCACAGATACG. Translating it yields CASSQPSLTGSTDT. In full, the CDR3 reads CASSQPSLTGSTDTQYF.

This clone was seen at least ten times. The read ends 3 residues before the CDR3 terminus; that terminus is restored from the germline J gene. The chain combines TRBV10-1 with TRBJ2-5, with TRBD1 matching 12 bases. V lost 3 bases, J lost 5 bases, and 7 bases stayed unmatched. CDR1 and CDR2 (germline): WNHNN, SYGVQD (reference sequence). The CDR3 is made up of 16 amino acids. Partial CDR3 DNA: TGCGCCAGCAGTGACTCCGGGACAGGGGGCTCGGAGACC. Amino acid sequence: CASSDSGTGGSET. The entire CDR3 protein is CASSDSGTGGSETQYF.

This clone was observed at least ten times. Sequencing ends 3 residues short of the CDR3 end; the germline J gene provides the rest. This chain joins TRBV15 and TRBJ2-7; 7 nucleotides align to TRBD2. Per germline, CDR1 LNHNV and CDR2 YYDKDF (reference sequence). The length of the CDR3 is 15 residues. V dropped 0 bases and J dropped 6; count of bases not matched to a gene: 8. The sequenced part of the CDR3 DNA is TGTGCCACCAGCAGAGAAAGCGCGGGGGTACGCGAG. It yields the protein CATSRESAGVRE. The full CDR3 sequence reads CATSRESAGVREQYF.

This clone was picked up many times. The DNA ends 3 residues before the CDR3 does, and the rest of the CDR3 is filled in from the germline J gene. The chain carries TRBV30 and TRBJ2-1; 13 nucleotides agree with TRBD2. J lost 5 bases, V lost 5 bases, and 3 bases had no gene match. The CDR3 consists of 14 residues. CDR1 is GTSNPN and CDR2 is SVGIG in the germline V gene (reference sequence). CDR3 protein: CAWVTSGGNNEQFF. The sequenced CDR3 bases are TGTGCCTGGGTGACTAGCGGGGGGAACAATGAG.

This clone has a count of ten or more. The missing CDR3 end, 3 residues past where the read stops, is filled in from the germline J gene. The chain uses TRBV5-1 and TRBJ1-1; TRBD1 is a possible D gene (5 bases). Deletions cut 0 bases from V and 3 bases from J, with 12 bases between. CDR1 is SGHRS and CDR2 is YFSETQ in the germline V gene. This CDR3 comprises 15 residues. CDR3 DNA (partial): TGCGCCAGCAGCTTGGAGGGCAGGGCGGACACTGAA. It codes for CASSLEGRADTE. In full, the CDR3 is CASSLEGRADTEAFF.

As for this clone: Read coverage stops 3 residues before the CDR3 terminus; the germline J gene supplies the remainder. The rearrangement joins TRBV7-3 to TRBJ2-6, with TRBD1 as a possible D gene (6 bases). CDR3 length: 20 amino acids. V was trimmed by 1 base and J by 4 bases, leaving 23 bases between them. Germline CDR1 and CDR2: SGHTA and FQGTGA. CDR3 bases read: TGTGCCAGCAGCTTAATGGGCCCCGGGACAAGGGGTGCCGGGGCCAACGTC. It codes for CASSLMGPGTRGAGANV. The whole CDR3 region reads CASSLMGPGTRGAGANVLTF.

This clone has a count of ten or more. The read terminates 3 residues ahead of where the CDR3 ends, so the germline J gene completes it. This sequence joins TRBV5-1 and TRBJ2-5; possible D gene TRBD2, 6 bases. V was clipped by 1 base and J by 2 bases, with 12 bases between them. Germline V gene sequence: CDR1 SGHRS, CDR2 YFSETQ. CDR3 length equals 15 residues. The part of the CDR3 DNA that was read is TGCGCCAGCAGCTTGCAGGGACTTCCACAAGAGACC. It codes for CASSLQGLPQET. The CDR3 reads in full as CASSLQGLPQETQYF.

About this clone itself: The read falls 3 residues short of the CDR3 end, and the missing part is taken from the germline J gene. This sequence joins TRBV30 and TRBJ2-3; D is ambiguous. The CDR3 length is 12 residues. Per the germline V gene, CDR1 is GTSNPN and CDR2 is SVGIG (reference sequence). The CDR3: CAWSDSNQPQYF. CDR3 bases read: TGTGCCTGGAGTGATAGCAATCAGCCG.

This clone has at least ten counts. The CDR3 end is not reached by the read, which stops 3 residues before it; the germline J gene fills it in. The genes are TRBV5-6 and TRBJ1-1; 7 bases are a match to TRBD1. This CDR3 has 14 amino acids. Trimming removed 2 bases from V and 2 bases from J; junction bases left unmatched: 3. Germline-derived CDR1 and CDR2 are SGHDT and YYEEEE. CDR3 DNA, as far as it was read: TGTGCCAGCAGCTTTAGGGACAGCAACACTGAA. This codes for CASSFRDSNTE. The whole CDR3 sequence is CASSFRDSNTEAFF.

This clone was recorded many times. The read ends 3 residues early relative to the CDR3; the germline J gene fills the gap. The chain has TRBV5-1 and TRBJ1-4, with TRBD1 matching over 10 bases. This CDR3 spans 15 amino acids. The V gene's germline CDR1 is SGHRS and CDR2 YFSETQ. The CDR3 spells CASSLGQGVESPLFF. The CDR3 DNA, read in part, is TGCGCCAGCAGCTTAGGACAGGGGGTTGAGTCACCA.

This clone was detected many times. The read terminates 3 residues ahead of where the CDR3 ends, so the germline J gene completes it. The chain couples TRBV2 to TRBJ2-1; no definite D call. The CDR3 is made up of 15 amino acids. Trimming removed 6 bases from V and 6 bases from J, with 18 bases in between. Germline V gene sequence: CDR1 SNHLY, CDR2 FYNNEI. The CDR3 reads CASRETASEGNEQFF. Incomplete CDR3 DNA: TGTGCCAGCAGGGAAACCGCTAGTGAAGGCAATGAG.

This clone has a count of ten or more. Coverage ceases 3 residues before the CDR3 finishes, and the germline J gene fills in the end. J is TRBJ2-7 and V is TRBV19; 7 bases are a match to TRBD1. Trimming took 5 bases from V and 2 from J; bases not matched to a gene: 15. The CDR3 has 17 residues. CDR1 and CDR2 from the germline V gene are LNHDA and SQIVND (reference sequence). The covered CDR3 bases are TGTGCCAGTAGTTTCAGTACCTCCGGGACAGTTGCCTACGAG. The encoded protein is CASSFSTSGTVAYE. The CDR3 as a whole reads CASSFSTSGTVAYEQYF.

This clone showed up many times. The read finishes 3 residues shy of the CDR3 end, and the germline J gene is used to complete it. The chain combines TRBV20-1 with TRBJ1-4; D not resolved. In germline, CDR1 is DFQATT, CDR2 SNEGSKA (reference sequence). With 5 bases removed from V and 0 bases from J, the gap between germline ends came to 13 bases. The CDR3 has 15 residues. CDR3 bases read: TGCAGTGCTTCCCGGGGTCCTGCAACTAATGAAAAA. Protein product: CSASRGPATNEK. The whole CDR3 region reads CSASRGPATNEKLFF.

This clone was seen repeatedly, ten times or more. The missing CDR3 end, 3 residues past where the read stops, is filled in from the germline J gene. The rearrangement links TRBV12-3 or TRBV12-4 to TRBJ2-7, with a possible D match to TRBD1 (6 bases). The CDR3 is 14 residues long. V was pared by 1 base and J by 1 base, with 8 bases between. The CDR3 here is CASSLGGQSYEQYF. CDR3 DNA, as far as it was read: TGTGCCAGCAGTTTAGGGGGGCAGTCCTACGAG.

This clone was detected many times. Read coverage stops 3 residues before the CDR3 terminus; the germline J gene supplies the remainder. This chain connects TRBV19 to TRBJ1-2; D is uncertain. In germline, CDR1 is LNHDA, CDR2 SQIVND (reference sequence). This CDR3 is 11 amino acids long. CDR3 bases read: TGTGCCAGTAGCCGCCTTGGCGGC. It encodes CASSRLGG. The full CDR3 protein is CASSRLGGYTF.

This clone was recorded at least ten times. CDR3 bases read: TGCAGTGCTTTCCGACAGGTCTATGGC. It encodes CSAFRQVYG. In full, the CDR3 reads CSAFRQVYGYTF. The chain recombines TRBV20-1 with TRBJ1-2, with D possibly TRBD1 on 6 matching bases. The missing CDR3 end, 3 residues past where the read stops, is filled in from the germline J gene. The germline V gene encodes CDR1 DFQATT and CDR2 SNEGSKA (reference sequence). This CDR3 region has 12 residues. Trimming stripped 5 bases from V and 4 bases from J, with 11 bases between.

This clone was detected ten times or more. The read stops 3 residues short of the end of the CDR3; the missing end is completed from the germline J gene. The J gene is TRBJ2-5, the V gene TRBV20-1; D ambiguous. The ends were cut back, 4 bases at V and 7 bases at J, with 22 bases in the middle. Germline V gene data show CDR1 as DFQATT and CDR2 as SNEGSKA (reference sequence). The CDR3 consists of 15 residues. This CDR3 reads CSATHYSLTLGTQYF. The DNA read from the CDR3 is TGCAGTGCTACCCACTACTCACTGACGCTGGGGACC.

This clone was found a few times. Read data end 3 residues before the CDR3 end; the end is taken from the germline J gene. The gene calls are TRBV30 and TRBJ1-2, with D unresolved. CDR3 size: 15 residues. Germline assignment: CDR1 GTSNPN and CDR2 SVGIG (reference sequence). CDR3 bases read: TGTGCCTGGAGTGGTGGCCTAGCGGCCTCCTACGAC. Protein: CAWSGGLAASYD. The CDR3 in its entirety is CAWSGGLAASYDYTF. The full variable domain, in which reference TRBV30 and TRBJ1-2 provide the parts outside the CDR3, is SQTIHQWPATLVQPVGSPLSLECTVEGTSNPNLYWYRQAAGRGLQLLFYSVGIGQISSEVPQNLSASRPQDRQFILSSKKLLLSDSGFYLCAWSGGLAASYDYTFGSGTRLTVV.

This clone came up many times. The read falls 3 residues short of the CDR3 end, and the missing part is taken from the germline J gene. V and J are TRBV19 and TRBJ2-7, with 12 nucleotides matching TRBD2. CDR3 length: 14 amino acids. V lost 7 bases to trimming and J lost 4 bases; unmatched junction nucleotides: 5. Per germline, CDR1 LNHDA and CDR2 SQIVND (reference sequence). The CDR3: CASTPTSGSYEQYF. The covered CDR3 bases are TGTGCCAGTACCCCGACTAGCGGGAGTTACGAG.

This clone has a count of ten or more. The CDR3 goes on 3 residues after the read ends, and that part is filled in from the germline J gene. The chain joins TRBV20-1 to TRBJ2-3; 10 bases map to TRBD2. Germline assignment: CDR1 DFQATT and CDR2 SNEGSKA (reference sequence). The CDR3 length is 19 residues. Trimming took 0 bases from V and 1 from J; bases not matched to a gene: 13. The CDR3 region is CSARDWKASGGTRTDTQYF. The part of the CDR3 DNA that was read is TGCAGTGCTAGAGATTGGAAGGCTAGCGGGGGAACCCGCACAGATACG.

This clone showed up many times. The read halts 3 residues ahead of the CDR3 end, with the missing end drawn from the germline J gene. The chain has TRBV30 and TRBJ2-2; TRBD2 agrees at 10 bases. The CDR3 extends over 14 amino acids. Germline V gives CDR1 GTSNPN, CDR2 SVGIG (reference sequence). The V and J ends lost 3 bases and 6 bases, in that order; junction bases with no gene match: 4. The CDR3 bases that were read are TGTGCCTGGAGCAGCGGGAGGGCCTCCGGGGAG. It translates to CAWSSGRASGE. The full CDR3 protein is CAWSSGRASGELFF.

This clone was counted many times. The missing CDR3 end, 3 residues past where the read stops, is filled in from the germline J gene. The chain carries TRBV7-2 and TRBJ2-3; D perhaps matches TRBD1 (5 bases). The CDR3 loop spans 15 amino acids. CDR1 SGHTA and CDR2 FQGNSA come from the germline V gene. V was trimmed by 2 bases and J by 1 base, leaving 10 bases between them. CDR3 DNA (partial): TGTGCCAGCAGCTTAAAGATAGGGGGCACAGATACG. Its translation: CASSLKIGGTDT. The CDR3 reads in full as CASSLKIGGTDTQYF. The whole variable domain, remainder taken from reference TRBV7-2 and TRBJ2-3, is GAGVSQSPSNKVTEKGKDVELRCDPISGHTALYWYRQSLGQGLEFLIYFQGNSAPDKSGLPSDRFSAERTGGSVSTLTIQRTQQEDSAVYLCASSLKIGGTDTQYFGPGTRLTVL.